The T cell receptor beta chain described here comes from a study of radiotherapy plus CTLA-4 blockade in lung cancer. Study-wide context: In around 19% of patients, objective responses were seen; roughly 30% had disease control.

This table comes from immunoSEQ multiplex PCR, and its TCRdb copy is limited to in-frame clones, with some not included. Of approximately 83,000 clones in the sample, around 81% were seen once. On this clone: What it recognizes is unknown.

This CDR3 has 13 amino acids. General observations from the study: Together with interferon-beta, which increased in serum after radiation, early dynamic changes in blood T cell clones were reportedly the best predictors of response. Blood saw expansion of tumor-derived TCR clones after radiotherapy plus ipilimumab.

Patients with chemo-refractory metastatic non-small-cell lung cancer received focal radiation plus CTLA-4 blockade with ipilimumab. The starting material was peripheral blood, obtained from a patient treated with radiotherapy plus ipilimumab. The clonotype originates from a human donor with non-small cell lung cancer who had a partial response to radiotherapy plus ipilimumab. Some clones in this sample may be carry-over from other donors' samples. This chain uses TRBV21-1 with TRBJ2-5; the DNA was not used to check the table's D call, TRBD2. TRBV21-1 is classified as a pseudogene. The CDR3 coding sequence is TGTGCCAGCAGCGGACGGACTATAGAGACCCAGTACTTC. Its protein product is CASSGRTIETQYF.